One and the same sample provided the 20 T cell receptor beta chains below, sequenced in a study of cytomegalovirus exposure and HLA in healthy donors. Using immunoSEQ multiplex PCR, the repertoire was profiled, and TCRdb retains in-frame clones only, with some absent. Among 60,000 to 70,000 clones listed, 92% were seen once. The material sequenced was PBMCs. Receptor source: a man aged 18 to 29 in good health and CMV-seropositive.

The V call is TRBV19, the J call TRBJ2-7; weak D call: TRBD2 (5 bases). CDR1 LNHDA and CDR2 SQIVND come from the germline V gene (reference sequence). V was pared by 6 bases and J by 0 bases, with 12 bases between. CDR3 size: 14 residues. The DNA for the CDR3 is TGTGCCAGTAGAGAAGAGGGTAGCTCCTACGAGCAGTACTTC. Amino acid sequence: CASREEGSSYEQYF.

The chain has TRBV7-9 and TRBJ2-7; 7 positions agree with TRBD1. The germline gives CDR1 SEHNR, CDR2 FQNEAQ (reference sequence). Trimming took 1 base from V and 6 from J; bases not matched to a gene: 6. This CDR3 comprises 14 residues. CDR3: CASSLDGQAGEQYF. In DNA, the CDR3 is TGTGCCAGCAGCTTAGATGGACAGGCGGGCGAGCAGTACTTC. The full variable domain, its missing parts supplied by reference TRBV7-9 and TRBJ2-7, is DTGVSQNPRHKITKRGQNVTFRCDPISEHNRLYWYRQTLGQGPEFLTYFQNEAQLEKSRLLSDRFSAERPKGSFSTLEIQRTEQGDSAMYLCASSLDGQAGEQYFGPGTRLTVT.

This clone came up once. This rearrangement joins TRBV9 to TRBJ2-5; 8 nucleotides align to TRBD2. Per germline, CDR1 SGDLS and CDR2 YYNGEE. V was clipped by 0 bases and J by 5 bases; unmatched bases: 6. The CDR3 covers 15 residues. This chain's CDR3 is CASSVGAGVRETQYF. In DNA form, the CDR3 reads TGTGCCAGCAGCGTAGGAGCGGGAGTGCGTGAGACCCAGTACTTC.

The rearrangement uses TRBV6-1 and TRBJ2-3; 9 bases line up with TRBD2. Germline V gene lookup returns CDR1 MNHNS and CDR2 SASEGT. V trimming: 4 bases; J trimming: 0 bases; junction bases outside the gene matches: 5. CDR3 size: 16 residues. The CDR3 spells CASSAKAGGSTDTQYF. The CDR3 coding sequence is TGTGCCAGCAGTGCAAAGGCGGGAGGGAGCACAGATACGCAGTATTTT.

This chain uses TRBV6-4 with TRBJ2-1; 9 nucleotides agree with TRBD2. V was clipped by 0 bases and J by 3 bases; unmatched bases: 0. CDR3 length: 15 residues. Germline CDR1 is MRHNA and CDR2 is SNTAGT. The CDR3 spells CASSDSLAGYNEQFF. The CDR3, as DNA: TGTGCCAGCAGTGACTCACTAGCGGGCTACAATGAGCAGTTCTTC.

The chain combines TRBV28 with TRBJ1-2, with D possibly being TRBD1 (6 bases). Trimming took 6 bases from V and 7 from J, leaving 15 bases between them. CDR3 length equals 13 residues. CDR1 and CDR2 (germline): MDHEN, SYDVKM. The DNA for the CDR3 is TGTGCCAGCAGCCTGGGGGGGGGCCGTGGCTACACCTTC. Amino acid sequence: CASSLGGGRGYTF.

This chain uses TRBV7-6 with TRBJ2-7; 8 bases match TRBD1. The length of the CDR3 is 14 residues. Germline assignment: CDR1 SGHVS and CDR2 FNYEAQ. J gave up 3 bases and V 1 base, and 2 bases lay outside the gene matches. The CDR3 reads CASSLGTGNYEQYF. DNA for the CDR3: TGTGCCAGCAGCTTAGGGACAGGGAACTACGAGCAGTACTTC.

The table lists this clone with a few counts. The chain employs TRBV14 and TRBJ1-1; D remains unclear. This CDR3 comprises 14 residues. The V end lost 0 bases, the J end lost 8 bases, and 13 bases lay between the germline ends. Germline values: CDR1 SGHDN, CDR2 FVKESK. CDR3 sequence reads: CASSQDWVGREAFF. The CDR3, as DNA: TGTGCCAGCAGCCAAGATTGGGTCGGGAGAGAAGCTTTCTTT.

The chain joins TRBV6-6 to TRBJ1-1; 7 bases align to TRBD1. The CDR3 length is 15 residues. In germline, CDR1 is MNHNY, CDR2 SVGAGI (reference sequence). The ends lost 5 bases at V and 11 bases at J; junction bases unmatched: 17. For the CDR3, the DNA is TGTGCCAGCAGTCTAAACCCGGGACAGAGGACCTCGGCTTTCTTT. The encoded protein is CASSLNPGQRTSAFF.

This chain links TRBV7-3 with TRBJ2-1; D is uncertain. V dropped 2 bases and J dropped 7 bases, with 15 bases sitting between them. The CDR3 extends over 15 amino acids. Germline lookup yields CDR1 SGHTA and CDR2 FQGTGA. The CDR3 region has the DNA TGTGCCAGCAGCTTACTAAGTGGAGCTGGGAATGAGCAGTTCTTC. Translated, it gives CASSLLSGAGNEQFF.

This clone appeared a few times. CDR3 in amino acids: CASSVVGLAGVNEQFF. Written as DNA, the CDR3 is TGTGCCAGCAGCGTAGTTGGTCTAGCGGGAGTCAATGAGCAGTTCTTC. J is TRBJ2-1 and V is TRBV9, with 10 nucleotides matching TRBD2. There are 16 residues in the CDR3. Germline CDR1 and CDR2: SGDLS and YYNGEE. V shed 0 bases, J shed 6 bases, and the junction held 6 bases outside the gene matches.

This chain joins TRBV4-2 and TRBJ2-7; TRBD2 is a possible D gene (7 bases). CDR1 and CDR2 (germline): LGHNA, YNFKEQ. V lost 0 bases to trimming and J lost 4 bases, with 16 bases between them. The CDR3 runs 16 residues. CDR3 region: CASSQDLEQGGYEQYF. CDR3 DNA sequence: TGTGCCAGCAGCCAAGATCTAGAACAGGGAGGGTACGAGCAGTACTTC.

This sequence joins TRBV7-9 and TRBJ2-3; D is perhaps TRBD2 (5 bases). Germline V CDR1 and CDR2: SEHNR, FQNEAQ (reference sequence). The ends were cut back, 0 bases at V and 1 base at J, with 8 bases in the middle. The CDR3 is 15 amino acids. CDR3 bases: TGTGCCAGCAGCTTAGCGGGAGCTGGCACAGATACGCAGTATTTT. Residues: CASSLAGAGTDTQYF.

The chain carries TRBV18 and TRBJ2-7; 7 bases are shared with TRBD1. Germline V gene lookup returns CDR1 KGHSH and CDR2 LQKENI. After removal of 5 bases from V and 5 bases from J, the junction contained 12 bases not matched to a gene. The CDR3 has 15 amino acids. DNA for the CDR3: TGTGCCAGCTCAAGCTTAAGGGGGCGACGACACGAGCAGTACTTC. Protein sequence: CASSSLRGRRHEQYF.

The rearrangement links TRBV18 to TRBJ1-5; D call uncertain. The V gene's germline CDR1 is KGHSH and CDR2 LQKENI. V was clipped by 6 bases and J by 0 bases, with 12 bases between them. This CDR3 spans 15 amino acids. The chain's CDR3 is CASSPPGRSNQPQHF. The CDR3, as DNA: TGTGCCAGCTCGCCCCCAGGTCGTAGCAATCAGCCCCAGCATTTT.

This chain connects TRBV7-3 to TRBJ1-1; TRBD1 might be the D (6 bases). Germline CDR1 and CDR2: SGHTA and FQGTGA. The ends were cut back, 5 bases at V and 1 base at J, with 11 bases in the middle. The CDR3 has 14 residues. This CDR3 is CASSPRTANTEAFF. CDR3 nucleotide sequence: TGTGCCAGCAGCCCCAGGACAGCGAACACTGAAGCTTTCTTT. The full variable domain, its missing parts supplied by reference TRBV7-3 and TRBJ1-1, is GAGVSQTPSNKVTEKGKYVELRCDPISGHTALYWYRQSLGQGPEFLIYFQGTGAADDSGLPNDRFFAVRPEGSVSTLKIQRTERGDSAVYLCASSPRTANTEAFFGQGTRLTVV.

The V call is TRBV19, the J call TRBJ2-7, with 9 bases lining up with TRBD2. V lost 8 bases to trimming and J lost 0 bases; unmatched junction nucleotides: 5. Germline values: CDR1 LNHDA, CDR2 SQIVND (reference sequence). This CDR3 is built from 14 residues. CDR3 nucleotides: TGTGCCAGTGGGGCTAGCGGGGTCTCCTACGAGCAGTACTTC. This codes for CASGASGVSYEQYF.

This CDR3 reads CASSPSLAGDPNGEQYF. CDR3 sequence (DNA): TGTGCCAGCAGCCCCTCTCTAGCGGGAGATCCGAACGGCGAGCAGTACTTC. The gene calls are TRBV7-2 and TRBJ2-7; TRBD2 agrees at 10 bases. This CDR3 is built from 17 residues. The germline V gene has CDR1 SGHTA and CDR2 FQGNSA. After removal of 5 bases from V and 6 bases from J, the junction contained 16 bases not matched to a gene.

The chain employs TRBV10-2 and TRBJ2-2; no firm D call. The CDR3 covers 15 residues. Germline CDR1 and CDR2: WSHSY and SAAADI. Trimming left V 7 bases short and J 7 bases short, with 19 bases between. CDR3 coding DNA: TGCGCCAGCACTCCCCAGGCTCATGTTGGCGGGGAGCTGTTTTTT. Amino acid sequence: CASTPQAHVGGELFF.

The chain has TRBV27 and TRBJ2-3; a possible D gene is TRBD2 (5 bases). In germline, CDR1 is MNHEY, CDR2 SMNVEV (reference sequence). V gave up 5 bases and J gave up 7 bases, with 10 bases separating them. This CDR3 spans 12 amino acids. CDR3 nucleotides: TGTGCCAGCAGTCCCTCGGGGTATACGCAGTATTTT. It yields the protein CASSPSGYTQYF.